These 14 T cell receptor beta chains were sequenced from one sample in a study of cytomegalovirus exposure and HLA in healthy donors. 60 Vbeta and 13 Jbeta primers were used in PCR. The data were produced by immunoSEQ multiplex PCR, yet TCRdb's version contains in-frame clones alone and is incomplete. The sample yields under 200,000 clones, about 73% seen once. The sequencing sample was made of PBMCs. Receptors were obtained from a woman in her forties in good health and CMV-seronegative.

This clone was observed a handful of times. This chain links TRBV19 with TRBJ2-5; D is uncertain. The CDR3 extends over 15 amino acids. Looked up from germline, CDR1 is LNHDA and CDR2 is SQIVND (reference sequence). Deletions cut 4 bases from V and 1 base from J, with 13 bases between. CDR3 DNA: TGTGCCAGTAGTACCGGAGACTTGGCCCAAGAGACCCAGTACTTC. This encodes CASSTGDLAQETQYF. The full variable domain, in which reference TRBV19 and TRBJ2-5 provide the parts outside the CDR3, is DGGITQSPKYLFRKEGQNVTLSCEQNLNHDAMYWYRQDPGQGLRLIYYSQIVNDFQKGDIAEGYSVSREKKESFPLTVTSAQKNPTAFYLCASSTGDLAQETQYFGPGTRLLVL.

The genes are TRBV4-1 and TRBJ2-1; 13 positions agree with TRBD2. This CDR3 spans 16 amino acids. Losses at the gene ends were 4 bases for V and 2 bases for J; bases not matched to a gene: 2. Germline CDR1 is MGHRA and CDR2 is YSYEKL. CDR3 DNA sequence: TGCGCCAGCAGCCGGGGGACTAGCGGGGCCTACAATGAGCAGTTCTTC. Residues: CASSRGTSGAYNEQFF.

DNA for the CDR3: TGTGCCAGCAGCCGCCTGCAGGGAGGTACCGGGGAGCTGTTTTTT. The encoded protein is CASSRLQGGTGELFF. The V gene is TRBV7-2, the J gene TRBJ2-2, with a weak D call TRBD2 (6 bases). Trimming left V 5 bases short and J 5 bases short, with 15 bases between. CDR3 length equals 15 residues. Germline V lookup: CDR1 SGHTA, CDR2 FQGNSA.

This chain connects TRBV5-6 to TRBJ1-1; 12 positions match TRBD1. V was pared by 4 bases and J by 5 bases, with 9 bases of the junction left unmatched. Germline values: CDR1 SGHDT, CDR2 YYEEEE. The CDR3 is 16 amino acids. DNA of the CDR3: TGTGCCAGCAGCCACCGGGACAGGGGGCGTAGGACTGAAGCTTTCTTT. It is translated as CASSHRDRGRRTEAFF.

J is TRBJ1-2 and V is TRBV5-4, with D possibly TRBD1 on 5 matching bases. The germline gives CDR1 SGHNT, CDR2 YYREEE (reference sequence). V lost 4 bases, J lost 0 bases, and 13 bases lay in between. This CDR3 comprises 15 residues. The chain's CDR3 is CASSVWGHTNYGYTF. DNA of the CDR3: TGTGCCAGCAGCGTGTGGGGCCACACTAACTATGGCTACACCTTC.

The table lists this clone with a few counts. V usage is TRBV4-1 and J usage is TRBJ1-6; 7 bases agree with TRBD1. With V trimmed by 4 bases and J by 0 bases, 6 bases remained unmatched. The CDR3 covers 17 residues. CDR1 is MGHRA and CDR2 is YSYEKL in the germline V gene. DNA for the CDR3: TGCGCCAGCAGCCGGGACAGCTCGGGCTCCTATAATTCACCCCTCCACTTT. This encodes CASSRDSSGSYNSPLHF.

About this clone itself: The sample holds other DNA sequences that translate to the same CDR3. The chain is built from TRBV5-6 and TRBJ1-4; D may be TRBD1 (5 bases). The germline V gene has CDR1 SGHDT and CDR2 YYEEEE. The length of the CDR3 is 15 residues. Trimming shortened V by 0 bases and J by 8 bases, and 14 bases separated the two germline ends. The CDR3 region has the DNA TGTGCCAGCAGCTTGGTAACTGGGGCTGGCGAAAAACTGTTTTTT. Translation gives CASSLVTGAGEKLFF.

The chain's CDR3 is CASSVDQSTDTQYF. The CDR3 nucleotides read TGTGCCAGCAGCGTAGACCAGAGCACAGATACGCAGTATTTT. The chain links TRBV9 to TRBJ2-3; no clear D gene. The V and J ends lost 0 bases and 0 bases respectively, with 5 bases between them. The CDR3 totals 14 residues. Germline CDR1 and CDR2: SGDLS and YYNGEE.

As concerns this clone: The identical CDR3 is also encoded by other nucleotide sequences in the sample. This chain uses TRBV28 with TRBJ2-7; D not certain. V was shortened by 2 bases and J by 0 bases, with 5 bases between the two germline ends. CDR3 length equals 13 residues. Germline lookup yields CDR1 MDHEN and CDR2 SYDVKM. In DNA, the CDR3 is TGTGCCAGCAGTTTACCCTCCTCCTACGAGCAGTACTTC. It translates to CASSLPSSYEQYF. Looking up the rest from reference TRBV28 and TRBJ2-7 gives the full variable domain: DVKVTQSSRYLVKRTGEKVFLECVQDMDHENMFWYRQDPGLGLRLIYFSYDVKMKEKGDIPEGYSVSREKKERFSLILESASTNQTSMYLCASSLPSSYEQYFGPGTRLTVT.

The chain combines TRBV7-8 with TRBJ2-6; tentatively, D is TRBD1 (6 bases). The germline gives CDR1 SGHVS, CDR2 FQNEAQ. Trimming took 4 bases from V and 0 from J, leaving 16 bases between them. The length of the CDR3 is 18 residues. The CDR3, as DNA: TGTGCCAGCAGCTCACAGGGCATTGACCTCTCTGGGGCCAACGTCCTGACTTTC. It yields the protein CASSSQGIDLSGANVLTF.

The chain combines TRBV5-1 with TRBJ2-1; 7 nucleotides line up with TRBD2. Germline V gene data show CDR1 as SGHRS and CDR2 as YFSETQ. The length of the CDR3 is 13 residues. With 6 bases clipped from V and 4 bases from J, the junction kept 4 bases outside the gene matches. In DNA, the CDR3 is TGCGCCAGCACTTTCGGGGGGTACAATGAGCAGTTCTTC. This translates into CASTFGGYNEQFF.

The chain carries TRBV10-3 and TRBJ2-7; 10 nucleotides agree with TRBD1. Germline V gene data show CDR1 as ENHRY and CDR2 as SYGVKD. The junction had 5 bases not matched to a gene; V was cut back by 10 bases and J by 5 bases. This CDR3 spans 12 amino acids. In nucleotides, the CDR3 is TGTGCCAACGGGGACAGGGGCCACGAGCAGTACTTC. This translates into CANGDRGHEQYF.

The chain couples TRBV6-6 to TRBJ1-6, with D maybe TRBD1 (6 bases). Germline-derived CDR1 and CDR2 are MNHNY and SVGAGI (reference sequence). This CDR3 has 15 amino acids. Trimming removed 6 bases at V and 1 base at J, with 10 bases between. The CDR3 DNA is TGTGCCAGCAGGTCAGGGGCTTCCTATAATTCACCCCTCCACTTT. Protein sequence: CASRSGASYNSPLHF.

This clone appeared a single time. V usage is TRBV7-6 and J usage is TRBJ1-6; TRBD1 matches at 9 bases. The CDR3 has 13 amino acids. Germline V gene lookup returns CDR1 SGHVS and CDR2 FNYEAQ. V trimming: 5 bases; J trimming: 10 bases; junction bases outside the gene matches: 3. CDR3 in DNA: TGTGCCAGCAGCCCGGACAGGGGATCACCCCTCCACTTT. It yields the protein CASSPDRGSPLHF.